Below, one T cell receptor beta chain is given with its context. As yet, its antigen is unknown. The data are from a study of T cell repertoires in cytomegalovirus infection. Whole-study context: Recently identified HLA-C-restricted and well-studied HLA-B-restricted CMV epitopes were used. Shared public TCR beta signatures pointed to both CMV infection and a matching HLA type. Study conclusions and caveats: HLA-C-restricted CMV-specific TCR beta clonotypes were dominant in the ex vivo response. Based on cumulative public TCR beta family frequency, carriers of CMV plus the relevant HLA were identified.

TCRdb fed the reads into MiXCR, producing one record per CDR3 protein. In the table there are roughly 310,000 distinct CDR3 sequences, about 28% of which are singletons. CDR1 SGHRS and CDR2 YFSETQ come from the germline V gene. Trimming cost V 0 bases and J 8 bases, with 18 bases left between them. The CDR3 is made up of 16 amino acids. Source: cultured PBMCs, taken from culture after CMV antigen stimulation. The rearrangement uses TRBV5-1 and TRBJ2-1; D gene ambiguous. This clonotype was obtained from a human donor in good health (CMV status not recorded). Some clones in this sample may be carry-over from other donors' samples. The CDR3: CASSLDIVDQDDEQFF. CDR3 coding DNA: TGCGCCAGCAGCTTGGATATAGTAGACCAAGACGATGAGCAGTTCTTC.